The present TCR beta chain was sequenced within a study of T cell responses to AZD1222 COVID-19 vaccine. Findings of the study overall: Unmutated variant regions reportedly attract nearly half of all spike-specific TCRs. Females made up more of the donors, who were largely white British, and clonal diversity may have come out too low. Repertoire samples came only from after the peak T cell response.

On this clone: Its specificity is not known.

Data came from immunoSEQ multiplex PCR; TCRdb stores just in-frame clones and leaves some out. The table records 110,000 or so clones, 80% to 95% of them present only once. CDR1 is LNHDA, CDR2 SQIVND, per germline (reference sequence). Trimming took off 6 bases at V and 7 bases at J, with 9 bases between the two ends. This CDR3 comprises 12 residues. Sequenced material: peripheral blood, taken 28 days after the second dose of the MenACWY control vaccine. The sequence derives from an adult who received the MenACWY meningococcal vaccine as a control. The chain joins TRBV19 to TRBJ2-2; D remains unclear. CDR3 in amino acids: CASRTLLGELFF. CDR3 nucleotide sequence: TGTGCCAGTAGGACCCTGCTCGGGGAGCTGTTTTTT.